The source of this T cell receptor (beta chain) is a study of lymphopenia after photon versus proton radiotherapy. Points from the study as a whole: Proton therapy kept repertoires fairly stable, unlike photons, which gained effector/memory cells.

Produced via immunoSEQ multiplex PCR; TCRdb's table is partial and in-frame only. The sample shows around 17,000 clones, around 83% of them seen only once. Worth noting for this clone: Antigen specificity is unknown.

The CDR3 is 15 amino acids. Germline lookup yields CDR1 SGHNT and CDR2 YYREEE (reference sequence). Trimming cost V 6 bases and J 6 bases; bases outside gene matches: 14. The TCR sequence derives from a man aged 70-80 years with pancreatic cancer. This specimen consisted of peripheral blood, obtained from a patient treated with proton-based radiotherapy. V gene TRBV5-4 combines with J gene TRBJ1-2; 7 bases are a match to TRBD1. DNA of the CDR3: TGTGCCAGCAACTCCGAACGCGACAGGGTCGATGGCTACACCTTC. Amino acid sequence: CASNSERDRVDGYTF.